A selection of T cell receptor beta chains follows, all from one sample in a study of T cell responses to AZD1222 COVID-19 vaccine. Only in-frame clones appear in the TCRdb table, and some are missing; sequencing was by immunoSEQ multiplex PCR. This table has about 140,000 clones, 93% appearing once. The sequences come from peripheral blood, collected on day 0 of AZD1222 vaccination. The receptors were sampled from an adult in good health. The CDR3 runs from the conserved cysteine through the conserved F or W. The D gene is left open where the match is weak. Expanded clones are given a class, and other clones once, few, many or no size at all.

-	-	TRBV19	TRBJ1-5	TGTGCCAGTAGTATATCGGGGAGAAATCAGCCCCAGCATTTT	CASSISGRNQPQHF
-	-	TRBV19	TRBJ1-5	TGTGCCAGTAGTATGGGGAGGAATCAGCCCCAGCATTTT	CASSMGRNQPQHF
TRBD2	once	TRBV19	TRBJ2-4	TGTGCCAGTAGTAGGATCGGAGCGGGAGGCAAAAACATTCAGTACTTC	CASSRIGAGGKNIQYF
-	-	TRBV30	TRBJ1-3	TGTGCCTCTCCCGCCATTCAGGGGGGAAACACCATATATTTT	CASPAIQGGNTIYF
TRBD2	-	TRBV6-5	TRBJ2-3	TGTGCCAGTGCGGGAGCAACAGATACGCAGTATTTT	CASAGATDTQYF
TRBD1	-	TRBV5-1	TRBJ2-1	TGCGCCAGCAGCCCGACCGGGACAGGGGACAATGAGCAGTTCTTC	CASSPTGTGDNEQFF
-	-	TRBV4-1	TRBJ2-1	TGCGCCAGCAGCCAAGGGAGACAGAGCTCCTACAATGAGCAGTTCTTC	CASSQGRQSSYNEQFF
-	once	TRBV2	TRBJ2-7	TGTGCCAGCAGTGCCAGGGGTTCCTACGAGCAGTACTTC	CASSARGSYEQYF
TRBD1	-	TRBV30	TRBJ2-1	TGTGCCTGGAGTGCACAGGGGGTGCATGAGCAGTTCTTC	CAWSAQGVHEQFF
-	once	TRBV7-8	TRBJ2-7	TGTGCCAGCAGCTTAGCTCCAGGGCCCTACGAGCAGTACTTC	CASSLAPGPYEQYF
-	-	TRBV7-9	TRBJ1-4	TGTGCCAGCAGCTTAAGCGCTAGCAGATATGAAAAACTGTTTTTT	CASSLSASRYEKLFF
-	-	TRBV6-5	TRBJ2-7	TGTGCCAGCAGTTACTCGTTCTGGGATGAGCAGTACTTC	CASSYSFWDEQYF
TRBD2	once	TRBV6-5	TRBJ2-1	TGTGCCAGCAGTTCCTTAGCGGGAGGACACAATGAGCAGTTCTTC	CASSSLAGGHNEQFF